This T cell receptor beta chain came from a study of shared clonotypes between healthy human individuals. As for the study in general: The composition of the donors was a couple of women and three men aged 18 to 49. Overall study results and limits: Naive subsets generally had larger estimated richness than memory subsets.

A remark on this clone: Its antigen is still unknown.

The CDR3 has 16 amino acids. The V gene end was trimmed by 0 bases and the J gene end by 7 bases; junction bases not matched to a gene: 6. Germline V lookup: CDR1 MGHRA, CDR2 YSYEKL. Deep-level assay runs were performed. Using immunoSEQ multiplex PCR, the repertoire was profiled, and TCRdb retains in-frame clones only, with some absent. The sample contains some 1,100,000 clones, around 78% of which appear only once. The receptor was derived from a man aged 18 to 29 in good health. Some clones in this sample may be carry-over from other donors' samples. The sample was memory CD4+ T cells from PBMCs. Subset described: CD45RA-negative fraction. The V call is TRBV4-1, the J call TRBJ1-4; 9 bases line up with TRBD1. CDR3 loop: CASSQEQGARGEKLFF. The CDR3 DNA sequence: TGCGCCAGCAGCCAAGAACAGGGGGCAAGGGGTGAAAAACTGTTTTTT.